Sequencing of this T cell receptor (beta chain) was carried out in a study of cytomegalovirus exposure and HLA in healthy donors. Overall study context: There were 85 million or so unique TCRs (from HLA-typed donors) in an early data release. General study findings and limits: TCR beta V- and J-gene trimming was later associated with a missense DCLRE1C variant. It was approximately 150 TCR beta chains that were listed as cytomegalovirus-associated.

The PCR was carried out with 60 Vbeta primers and 13 Jbeta primers. Clones were read by immunoSEQ multiplex PCR, and TCRdb kept only the in-frame ones, dropping some. The table lists 85,000 to 90,000 clones, about 90% of them singletons. There are 14 residues in the CDR3. Germline assignment: CDR1 SEHNR and CDR2 FQNEAQ (reference sequence). V was trimmed by 5 bases and J by 1 base, leaving 11 bases between them. On this clone itself: Its antigen is unknown.

This TCR was recovered from a man aged 18 to 30 in good health and CMV-seronegative. Source material: PBMCs. The rearrangement joins TRBV7-9 to TRBJ1-1, with D perhaps TRBD1 (5 bases). The chain's CDR3 is CASSPTGGNTEAFF. The CDR3 nucleotides are TGTGCCAGCAGCCCAACCGGGGGGAACACTGAAGCTTTCTTT.